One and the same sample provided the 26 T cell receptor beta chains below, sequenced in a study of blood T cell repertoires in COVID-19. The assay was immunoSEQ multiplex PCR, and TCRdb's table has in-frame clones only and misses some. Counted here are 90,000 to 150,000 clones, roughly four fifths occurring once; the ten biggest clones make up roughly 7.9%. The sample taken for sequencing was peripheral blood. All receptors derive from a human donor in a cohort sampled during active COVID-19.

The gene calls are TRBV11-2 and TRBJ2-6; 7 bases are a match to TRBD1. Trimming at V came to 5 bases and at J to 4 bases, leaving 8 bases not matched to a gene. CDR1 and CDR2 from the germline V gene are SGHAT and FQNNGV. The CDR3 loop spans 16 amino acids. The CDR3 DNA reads TGTGCCAGCAGCCCACAGGGGCTCCGAGGGGCCAACGTCCTGACTTTC. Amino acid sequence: CASSPQGLRGANVLTF.

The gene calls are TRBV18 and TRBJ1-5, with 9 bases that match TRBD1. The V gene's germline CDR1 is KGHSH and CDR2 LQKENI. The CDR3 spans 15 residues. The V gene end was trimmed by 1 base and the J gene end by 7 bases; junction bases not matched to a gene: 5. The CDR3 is CASSPRTGENQPQHF. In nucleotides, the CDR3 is TGTGCCAGCTCACCACGGACAGGGGAAAACCAGCCCCAGCATTTT.

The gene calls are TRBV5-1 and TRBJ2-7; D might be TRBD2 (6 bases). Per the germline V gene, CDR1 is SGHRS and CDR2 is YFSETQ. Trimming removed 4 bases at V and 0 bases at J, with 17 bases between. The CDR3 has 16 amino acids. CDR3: CASSPGLRPSSYEQYF. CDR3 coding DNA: TGCGCCAGCAGCCCGGGACTGCGGCCGAGCTCCTACGAGCAGTACTTC.

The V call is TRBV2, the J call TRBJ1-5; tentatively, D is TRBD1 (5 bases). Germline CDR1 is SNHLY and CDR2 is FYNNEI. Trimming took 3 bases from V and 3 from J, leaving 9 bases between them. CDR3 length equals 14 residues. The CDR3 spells CASSDRGYNQPQHF. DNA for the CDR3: TGTGCCAGCAGTGATAGGGGATACAATCAGCCCCAGCATTTT.

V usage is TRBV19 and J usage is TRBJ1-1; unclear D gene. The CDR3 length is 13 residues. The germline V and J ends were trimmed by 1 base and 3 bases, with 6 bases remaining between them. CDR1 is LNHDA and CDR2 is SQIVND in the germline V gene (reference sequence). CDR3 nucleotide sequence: TGTGCCAGTAGTATAGGGCTGTACACTGAAGCTTTCTTT. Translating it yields CASSIGLYTEAFF.

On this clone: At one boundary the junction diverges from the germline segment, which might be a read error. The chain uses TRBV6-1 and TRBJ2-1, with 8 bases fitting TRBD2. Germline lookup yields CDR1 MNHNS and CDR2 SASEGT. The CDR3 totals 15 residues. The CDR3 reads CASSQAGGGPNEQFF. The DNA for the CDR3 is TGTGCCAGCAGTCAAGCCGGGGGGGGTCCCAATGAGCAGTTCTTC.

The CDR3 DNA follows: TGTGCCAGCAGTTTGGCCAGAGCGGAGACCCAGTACTTC. This gives the protein CASSLARAETQYF. The chain is built from TRBV12-3 or TRBV12-4 and TRBJ2-5; D is ambiguous. V lost 3 bases to trimming and J lost 5 bases, with 10 bases between them. This CDR3 comprises 13 residues.

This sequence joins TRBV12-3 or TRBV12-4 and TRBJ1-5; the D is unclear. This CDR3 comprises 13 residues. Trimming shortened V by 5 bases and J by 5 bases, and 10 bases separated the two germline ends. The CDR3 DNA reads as TGTGCCAGCAGTGAGGATTGGGATCAGCCCCAGCATTTT. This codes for CASSEDWDQPQHF.

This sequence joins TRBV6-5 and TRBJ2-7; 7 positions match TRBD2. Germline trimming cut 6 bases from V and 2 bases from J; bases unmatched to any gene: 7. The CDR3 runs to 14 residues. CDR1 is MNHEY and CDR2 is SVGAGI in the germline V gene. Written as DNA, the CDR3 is TGTGCCAGCAGGGCCAGCGGGGCCACCTACGAGCAGTACTTC. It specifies CASRASGATYEQYF.

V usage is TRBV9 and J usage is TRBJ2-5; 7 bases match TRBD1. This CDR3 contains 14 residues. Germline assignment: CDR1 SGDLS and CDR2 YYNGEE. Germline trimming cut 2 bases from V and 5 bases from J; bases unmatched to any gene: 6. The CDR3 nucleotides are TGTGCCAGCAGCGTCACAGGGGTTCGGGAGACCCAGTACTTC. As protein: CASSVTGVRETQYF.

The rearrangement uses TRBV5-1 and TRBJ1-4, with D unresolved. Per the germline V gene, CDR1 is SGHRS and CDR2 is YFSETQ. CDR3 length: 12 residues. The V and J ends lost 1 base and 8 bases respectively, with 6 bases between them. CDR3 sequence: CASSLNREKLFF. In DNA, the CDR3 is TGCGCCAGCAGCTTGAATCGGGAAAAACTGTTTTTT. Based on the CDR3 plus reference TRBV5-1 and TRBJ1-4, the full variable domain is KAGVTQTPRYLIKTRGQQVTLSCSPISGHRSVSWYQQTPGQGLQFLFEYFSETQRNKGNFPGRFSGRQFSNSRSEMNVSTLELGDSALYLCASSLNREKLFFGSGTQLSVL.

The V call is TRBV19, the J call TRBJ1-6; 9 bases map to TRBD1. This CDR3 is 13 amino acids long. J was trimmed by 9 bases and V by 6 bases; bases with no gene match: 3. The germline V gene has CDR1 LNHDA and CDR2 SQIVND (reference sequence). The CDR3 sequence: CASRDRGGSPLHF. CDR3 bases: TGTGCCAGTAGGGACAGGGGTGGTTCACCCCTCCACTTT.

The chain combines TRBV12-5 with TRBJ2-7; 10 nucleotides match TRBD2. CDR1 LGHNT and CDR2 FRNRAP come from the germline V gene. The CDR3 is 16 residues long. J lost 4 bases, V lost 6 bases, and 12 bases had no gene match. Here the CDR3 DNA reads TGTGCTAGTGGAGGACCCCTCGGGACTAGCGCTTACGAGCAGTACTTC. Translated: CASGGPLGTSAYEQYF.

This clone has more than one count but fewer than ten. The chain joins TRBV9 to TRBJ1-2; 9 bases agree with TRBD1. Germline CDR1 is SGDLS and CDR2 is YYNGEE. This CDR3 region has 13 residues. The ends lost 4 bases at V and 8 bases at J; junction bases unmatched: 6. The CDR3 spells CASSPWTGDGYTF. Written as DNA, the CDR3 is TGTGCCAGCAGCCCCTGGACAGGGGACGGCTACACCTTC.

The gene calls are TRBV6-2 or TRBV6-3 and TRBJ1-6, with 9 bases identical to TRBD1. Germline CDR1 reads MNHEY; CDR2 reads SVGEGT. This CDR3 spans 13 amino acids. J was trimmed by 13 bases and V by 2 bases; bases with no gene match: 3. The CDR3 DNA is TGTGCCAGCAGTTACGGGGACAGGGAGCCCCTCCACTTT. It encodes CASSYGDREPLHF.

The CDR3 DNA reads as TGCGCCAGCAGCATAGAACAGGTTTACGAGCAGTACTTC. It yields the protein CASSIEQVYEQYF. The V gene is TRBV5-1, the J gene TRBJ2-7; a possible D gene is TRBD1 (5 bases). Trimming left V 4 bases short and J 4 bases short, with 12 bases between. The CDR3 has 13 residues. Germline CDR1 and CDR2: SGHRS and YFSETQ. The full variable domain, rest sourced from reference TRBV5-1 and TRBJ2-7, is KAGVTQTPRYLIKTRGQQVTLSCSPISGHRSVSWYQQTPGQGLQFLFEYFSETQRNKGNFPGRFSGRQFSNSRSEMNVSTLELGDSALYLCASSIEQVYEQYFGPGTRLTVT.

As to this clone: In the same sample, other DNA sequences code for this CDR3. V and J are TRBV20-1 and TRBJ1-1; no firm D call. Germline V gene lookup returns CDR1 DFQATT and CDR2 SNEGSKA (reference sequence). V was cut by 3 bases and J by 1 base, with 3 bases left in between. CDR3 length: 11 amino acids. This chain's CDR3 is CSARRNTEAFF. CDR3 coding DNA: TGCAGTGCTAGGAGGAACACTGAAGCTTTCTTT.

CDR3 sequence (DNA): TGTGCCAGCAGCGGGGGTACGGGGCCCGAGGCTTTCTTT. It translates to CASSGGTGPEAFF. The genes are TRBV6-5 and TRBJ1-1; D possibly corresponds to TRBD1 (5 bases). This CDR3 region has 13 residues. Trimming shortened V by 6 bases and J by 11 bases, and 19 bases separated the two germline ends. Per germline, CDR1 MNHEY and CDR2 SVGAGI.

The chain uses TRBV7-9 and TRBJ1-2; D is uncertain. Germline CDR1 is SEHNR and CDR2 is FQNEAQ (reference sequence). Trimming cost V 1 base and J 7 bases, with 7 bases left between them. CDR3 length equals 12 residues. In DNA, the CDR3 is TGTGCCAGCAGCTTAGACAGCCGTGGCTACACCTTC. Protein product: CASSLDSRGYTF.

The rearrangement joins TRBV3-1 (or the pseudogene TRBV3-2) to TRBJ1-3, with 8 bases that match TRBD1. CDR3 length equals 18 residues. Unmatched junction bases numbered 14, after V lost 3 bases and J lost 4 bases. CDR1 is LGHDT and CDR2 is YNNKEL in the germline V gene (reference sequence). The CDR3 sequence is CASSHRTGLLHRGNTIYF. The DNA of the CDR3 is TGTGCCAGCAGCCATAGGACAGGGTTATTACACCGAGGAAACACCATATATTTT.

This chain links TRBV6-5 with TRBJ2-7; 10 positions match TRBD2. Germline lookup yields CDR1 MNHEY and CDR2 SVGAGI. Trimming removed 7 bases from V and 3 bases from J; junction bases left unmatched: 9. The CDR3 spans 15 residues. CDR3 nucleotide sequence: TGTGCCAGCACCGAAAGAGGACTAGCGGTCTACGAGCAGTACTTC. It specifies CASTERGLAVYEQYF.

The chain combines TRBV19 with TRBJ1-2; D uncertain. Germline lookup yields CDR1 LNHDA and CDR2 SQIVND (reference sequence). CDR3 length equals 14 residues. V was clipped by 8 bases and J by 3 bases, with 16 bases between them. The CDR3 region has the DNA TGTGCCAGTTCATCGGGAGAACTCTACTATGGCTACACCTTC. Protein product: CASSSGELYYGYTF.

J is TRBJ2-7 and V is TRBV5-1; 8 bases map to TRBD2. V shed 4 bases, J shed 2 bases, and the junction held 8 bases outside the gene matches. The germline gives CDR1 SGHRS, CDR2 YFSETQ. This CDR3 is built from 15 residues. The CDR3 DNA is TGCGCCAGCAGCCTTACTAGCGGTGATCCCTACGAGCAGTACTTC. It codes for CASSLTSGDPYEQYF.

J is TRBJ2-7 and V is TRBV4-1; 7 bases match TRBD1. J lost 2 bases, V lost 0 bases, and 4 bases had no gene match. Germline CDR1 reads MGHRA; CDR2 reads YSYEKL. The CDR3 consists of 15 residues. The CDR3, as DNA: TGCGCCAGCAGCCAAGATTTTCAGGGGGCCTACGAGCAGTACTTC. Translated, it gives CASSQDFQGAYEQYF.

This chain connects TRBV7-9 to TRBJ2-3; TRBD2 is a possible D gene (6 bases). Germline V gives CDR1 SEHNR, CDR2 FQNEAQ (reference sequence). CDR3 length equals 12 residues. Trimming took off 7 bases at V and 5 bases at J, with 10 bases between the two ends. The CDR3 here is CASTSGVDTQYF. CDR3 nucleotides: TGTGCCAGCACCTCGGGAGTAGATACGCAGTATTTT.

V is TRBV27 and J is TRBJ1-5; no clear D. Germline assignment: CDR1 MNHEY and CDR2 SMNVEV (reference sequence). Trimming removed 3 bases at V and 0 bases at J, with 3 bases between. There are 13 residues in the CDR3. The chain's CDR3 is CASSFYSNQPQHF. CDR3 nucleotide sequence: TGTGCCAGCAGTTTCTATAGCAATCAGCCCCAGCATTTT.